This T cell receptor (beta chain) was retrieved from a study of cytomegalovirus exposure and HLA in healthy donors. The overall study: Out of 150 million to 200 million T cells, an earlier analysis found more than 95 million unique TCR beta sequences in total. Findings and limits, study-wide: In a later analysis, HLA-C alleles had the fewest associated TCRs, DRB1 alleles the most. Relative to equally common others, HLA-associated TCR beta chains showed greater clonal expansion in a later analysis.

The sample holds a few counts of this clone. The target antigen is unknown. Amplification used 60 Vbeta primers and 13 Jbeta primers. In the authors' methods: Among the unique TCR beta chains that a later analysis counted, some 73 million in all, roughly 11 million were shared. Some clones are missing from TCRdb's copy, which holds only in-frame ones; the method was immunoSEQ multiplex PCR. V, J and clone size were drawn from that table, and D and trimming were deduced from the DNA. Of about 120,000 clones in the sample, approximately 71% were seen once. In germline, CDR1 is MGHDK, CDR2 SYGVNS. The CDR3 contains 14 residues. The V gene lost 3 bases and the J gene lost 5 bases, with 13 bases spanning the gap.

This chain connects TRBV25-1 to TRBJ1-1, with D tentatively TRBD1 (6 bases). The clonotype originates from a woman aged 50 to 60 in good health and CMV-seronegative. The sample taken for sequencing was PBMCs. CDR3 loop: CASSDGTRVTEAFF. The CDR3 nucleotides read TGTGCCAGCAGTGACGGGACAAGGGTAACTGAAGCTTTCTTT.